This T cell receptor (beta chain) was captured by sequencing in a study of somatic mutations in cytotoxic T cells in rheumatoid arthritis. About the research overall: Some V beta antibody-stained T-cell populations were flow-sorted at nearly 100% purity, including V beta1+ cells sequenced for TCRB. The study's findings and limits: Nothing was done to adjust for multiple comparisons when TRBV07 showed up slightly less in rheumatoid arthritis patients. Exceedance of 20% of CD8+ cells by the largest CD8+ clone occurred in about an eighth of the roughly 60 patients.

TCRdb keeps only in-frame clones here, not all; method: immunoSEQ multiplex PCR. Of 15,000 to 20,000 clones in the sample, approximately 80% were seen once. Germline V gene data show CDR1 as LGHNA and CDR2 as YNFKEQ. This CDR3 has 15 amino acids. The V and J ends lost 4 bases and 0 bases, in that order; junction bases with no gene match: 4. With respect to this clone: Antigen: not known.

CD4+ and CD8+ cells were isolated by positive magnetic bead selection, with purity checked by flow cytometry. The sequence derives from an adult with rheumatoid arthritis. The genes are TRBV4-2 and TRBJ2-7, with 9 nucleotides matching TRBD2. The sequencing input was CD8+ T cells sorted from blood. The CDR3 coding sequence is TGTGCCAGCAGCCCGCGGGGGGGCCCCTCCTACGAGCAGTACTTC. Translation gives CASSPRGGPSYEQYF.